This passage covers 5 T cell receptor beta chains from one sample sequenced in a study of T cells after posttransplantation cyclophosphamide. Using immunoSEQ multiplex PCR, the repertoire was profiled, and TCRdb retains in-frame clones only, with some absent. The sample offers over 15,000 clones and no singletons, the top ten holding 0.45% to 0.65%. A marrow graft followed busulfan-fludarabine conditioning, with cyclophosphamide on days +3 and +4. The sequences come from PBMCs, collected after allogeneic stem cell transplant with posttransplant cyclophosphamide. All receptors come from a female patient in her 30s who received an allogeneic stem cell transplant from a related donor, was CMV-positive, and had no GVHD. Some T cells may possibly be graft donor cells.

This clone occurred many times. CDR3 loop: CASSPAGRLDEQYF. DNA for the CDR3: TGTGCCAGCTCACCGGCGGGGAGGTTAGACGAGCAGTACTTC. The J gene is TRBJ2-7, the V gene TRBV18, with D maybe TRBD2 (6 bases). V was cut by 3 bases and J by 5 bases, with 14 bases left in between. The CDR3 runs 14 residues. Germline assignment: CDR1 KGHSH and CDR2 LQKENI. The variable domain in full, completed from reference TRBV18 and TRBJ2-7, reads NAGVMQNPRHLVRRRGQEARLRCSPMKGHSHVYWYRQLPEEGLKFMVYLQKENIIDESGMPKERFSAEFPKEGPSILRIQQVVRGDSAAYFCASSPAGRLDEQYFGPGTRLTVT.

The sample holds many counts of this clone. The chain links TRBV28 to TRBJ2-6; perhaps TRBD2 as D (5 bases). The V end was cut by 2 bases, the J end by 2 bases, with 7 bases between. The CDR3 covers 15 residues. The germline gives CDR1 MDHEN, CDR2 SYDVKM. CDR3 in amino acids: CASSLRGTGANVLTF. The CDR3 nucleotides read TGTGCCAGCAGTTTAAGAGGGACTGGGGCCAACGTCCTGACTTTC.

This clone was observed at least ten times. The chain uses TRBV9 and TRBJ1-2; 8 nucleotides agree with TRBD1. The CDR3 contains 15 residues. Germline V gene sequence: CDR1 SGDLS, CDR2 YYNGEE. With V trimmed by 0 bases and J by 4 bases, 5 bases remained unmatched. CDR3 loop: CASSVGDRIFYGYTF. The CDR3 DNA sequence: TGTGCCAGCAGCGTAGGGGACAGGATATTCTATGGCTACACCTTC.

This clone occurred many times. V gene TRBV30 combines with J gene TRBJ1-4, with no clear D. The CDR3 is made up of 15 amino acids. Looked up from germline, CDR1 is GTSNPN and CDR2 is SVGIG (reference sequence). Trimming took 4 bases from V and 2 from J, leaving 14 bases between them. CDR3: CAWKLGWRTNEKLFF. The CDR3 DNA follows: TGTGCCTGGAAGTTGGGGTGGAGGACTAATGAAAAACTGTTTTTT.

This clone was seen ten or more times. This chain connects TRBV28 to TRBJ2-5; 9 bases fit TRBD2. The germline gives CDR1 MDHEN, CDR2 SYDVKM. CDR3 length equals 15 residues. The V gene end was trimmed by 8 bases and the J gene end by 5 bases; junction bases not matched to a gene: 12. CDR3 coding DNA: TGTGCCAGCCTAATGTATAGCGGGAGCGGGGAGACCCAGTACTTC. It is translated as CASLMYSGSGETQYF.